This entry is about one TCR beta chain. This specimen comes from a study of blood T cell repertoires in COVID-19. The wider study: Specimens from acute and convalescent COVID-19 originated in the United States, Italy and Spain. PBMCs, B-cell-depleted T cells, or T cells were the source of the cDNA or gDNA that made up the material.

Original methodology: Quantification of nucleated cells was approximated via reference gene primer amplification. The table came from immunoSEQ multiplex PCR; TCRdb's copy has only in-frame clones and leaves some out. V and J calls plus clone size are reproduced from that table; the DNA served to infer D and trimming. There are around 140,000 clones in the sample; just under 80% occur only once, and less than 2% lies in the top ten. The sequenced sample was peripheral blood. The source is a woman between 55 and 75 years old with acute or convalescent COVID-19.

The CDR3 sequence is CASSQSSGRMDSDEQFF. In nucleotides, the CDR3 is TGCGCCAGCAGTCAATCCTCAGGCAGAATGGATTCAGATGAGCAGTTCTTC. This chain uses TRBV23-1 with TRBJ2-1; unclear D gene. TRBV23-1 is sorted into the ORF group, with uncertain function. Deletions cut 0 bases from V and 8 bases from J, with 20 bases between. This CDR3 has 17 amino acids.